What follows describes a single T cell receptor (beta chain). What it recognizes is unknown. Germline-derived CDR1 and CDR2 are SGHVS and FNYEAQ. The CDR3 covers 17 residues. This sample stems from a study of CXCR3-negative and CXCR3-positive naive CD8 T cells. The study, taken as a whole, reports: For naive cells, CXCR3-negative and CXCR3-positive subsets had similar TRBV-TRBJ usage; for memory cells, usage differed. Naive cells that were CXCR3-positive had more hydrophobic TRB CDR3s (compared with CXCR3-negative naive cells). Diversity in memory CD8+ cells fell much lower than the comparably high levels seen in both naive subsets. TRB CDR3 properties served as the basis for inferring TCR strength, and surface CD5 was comparable between naive subsets.

The authors made the TRB cDNA libraries by 5' RACE using UMI labels. TCRdb derives one entry per CDR3 protein from the 5' RACE reads, leaving out DNA. The specimen's table records 140,000 to 150,000 distinct CDR3 sequences. Cells that were CD45RO-CCR7+CD27+CD95- constituted naive CD8+ T cells. What was sequenced was naive CXCR3+ CD8+ T cells from blood. Regarding subset: CD45RO-CCR7+CD27+CD95- naive CD8+ T cells expressing CXCR3 (TNR3+). The receptor was derived from a human donor in good health. Some clones in this sample may be carry-over from other donors' samples. The chain uses TRBV7-6 and TRBJ2-1; TCRdb calls TRBD1, which cannot be checked without DNA. This chain's CDR3 is CASSSIKGTGTINEQFF.